This T cell receptor (beta chain) originates from a study of beta chain features in type 1 diabetes. Expressed TCRB transcripts were sequenced after all isolated RNA was converted to cDNA. Assay: immunoSEQ multiplex PCR; the TCRdb copy retains only in-frame clones and omits some. The table records 120,000 or so clones, 15% to 20% of them present only once. General study findings and limits: Shorter TCRB CDR3s, moderately but significantly so, marked every one of the four CD4+ subsets in Type 1 diabetes patients.

This clone was found a few times. No antigen is known for it. Mismatch with germline at one junction end may stem from a read error. Germline V gives CDR1 SSHAT, CDR2 FNYEAQ (reference sequence). The CDR3 runs to 13 residues. The chain is built from TRBV7-7 and TRBJ2-1; D is perhaps TRBD1 (5 bases). The sample was central memory CD4+ T cells from blood. The sequence was obtained from a man younger than 30 with type 1 diabetes. CDR3 nucleotides: TGTGCTAGCAGCTTCCAGGGTTACGATGAGCAGTTCTTC. The encoded protein is CASSFQGYDEQFF.